The T cell receptor beta chain under discussion was sequenced for a study of blood T cells in healthy people across ages. A sample-barcoded 5' primer and a J-beta primer mix were used in a second PCR of about 7 to 12 cycles. Through a template-switch adaptor with 12 random nucleotides, each cDNA molecule received a tag. MiXCR, applied by TCRdb to the 5' RACE reads, yields one record per CDR3 protein. The sample includes around 2 million distinct CDR3 sequences, roughly two fifths of them seen just once. It was roughly 10 milliliters of peripheral blood that were drawn from each donor. Per the germline V gene, CDR1 is MDHEN and CDR2 is SYDVKM. This CDR3 has 14 amino acids. Overall study results and limits: Reliance upon unsorted PBMCs precluded definitive naive versus antigen-experienced comparison. Strong correlation existed between TCR beta diversity and naive T cell percentage.

Notes on this clonotype: Its antigen is as yet unknown.

The rearrangement links TRBV28 to TRBJ2-3; maybe TRBD1 (6 bases). The material sequenced was blood. The TCR originated in a human donor in good health. CDR3 amino acids: CVGTQDRSTDTQYF. The CDR3 bases are TGTGTCGGCACCCAAGACAGGTCCACAGATACGCAGTATTTT.